This T cell receptor (beta chain) is from a study of T cells in Graves' hyperthyroidism and ophthalmopathy. Germline CDR1 is DFQATT and CDR2 is SNEGSKA (reference sequence). V lost 5 bases and J 0 bases, leaving 17 bases between the germline ends. The CDR3 has 17 amino acids. RNA transcripts yielded amplified TCR beta CDR3 regions. Using the HTBI primer set, a first-round RT-PCR was run on the TCR CDR3. MiXCR, applied by TCRdb to the multiplex PCR reads, yields one record per CDR3 protein. Seen here are more than 450,000 distinct CDR3 sequences, approximately 15% observed once, and the top ten hold approximately 15%.

The TCR comes from a woman aged 40 to 49 with Graves' hyperthyroidism. Sequencing input: blood. The rearrangement links TRBV20-1 to TRBJ2-6, with a weak D call TRBD2 (6 bases). The CDR3 sequence is CSARAGERSSGANVLTF. The CDR3 DNA reads TGCAGTGCTCGAGCGGGCGAAAGGTCCTCTGGGGCCAACGTCCTGACTTTC.